These 28 T cell receptor beta chains were all obtained from the same sample, sequenced in a study of blood T cell repertoires in COVID-19. Data came from immunoSEQ multiplex PCR; TCRdb stores just in-frame clones and leaves some out. The data hold hundreds of thousands of clones, with around 86% observed a single time. Sequencing was performed on peripheral blood. The source is a woman between 25 and 40 years old with active or convalescent COVID-19.

As to this clone: Other DNA sequences in this specimen translate into the identical CDR3. The chain couples TRBV18 to TRBJ1-3; 9 bases match TRBD1. Looked up from germline, CDR1 is KGHSH and CDR2 is LQKENI. J was trimmed by 2 bases and V by 3 bases; bases with no gene match: 2. This CDR3 is 15 amino acids long. CDR3 amino acids: CASSPGQGPGNTIYF. The CDR3 DNA reads TGTGCCAGCTCACCGGGACAGGGTCCTGGAAACACCATATATTTT.

The V gene is TRBV20-1, the J gene TRBJ2-3; 9 bases align to TRBD2. The CDR3 extends over 17 amino acids. Germline V gene data show CDR1 as DFQATT and CDR2 as SNEGSKA (reference sequence). V trimming: 3 bases; J trimming: 1 base; junction bases outside the gene matches: 11. CDR3: CSASSPGIAGGTDTQYF. The CDR3 DNA follows: TGCAGTGCTAGTTCCCCGGGGATAGCGGGGGGCACAGATACGCAGTATTTT.

In DNA form, the CDR3 reads TGTGCCAGCAGCGCTAATGCAAAAGGACAGGGGTACGAAAACACCATATATTTT. It yields the protein CASSANAKGQGYENTIYF. The chain is built from TRBV7-9 and TRBJ1-3, with 9 bases lining up with TRBD1. Germline CDR1 reads SEHNR; CDR2 reads FQNEAQ (reference sequence). Trimming removed 5 bases from V and 6 bases from J; junction bases left unmatched: 17. This CDR3 is built from 18 residues.

The genes are TRBV18 and TRBJ1-5; D is unclear. Germline V lookup: CDR1 KGHSH, CDR2 LQKENI. This CDR3 is built from 16 residues. Deletions cut 3 bases from V and 5 bases from J, with 17 bases between. CDR3 sequence: CASSPNDLVADQPQHF. The DNA of the CDR3 is TGTGCCAGCTCACCCAATGACCTGGTTGCGGATCAGCCCCAGCATTTT.

This chain connects TRBV7-2 to TRBJ2-7; 8 bases align to TRBD2. This CDR3 comprises 15 residues. Unmatched junction bases numbered 7, after V lost 5 bases and J lost 1 base. From germline, CDR1 is SGHTA and CDR2 FQGNSA. The CDR3 region has the DNA TGTGCCAGCAGCGTTGCAGCGGGAGTATCCTACGAGCAGTACTTC. The encoded protein is CASSVAAGVSYEQYF. The full variable domain, with the rest looked up from reference TRBV7-2 and TRBJ2-7, is GAGVSQSPSNKVTEKGKDVELRCDPISGHTALYWYRQSLGQGLEFLIYFQGNSAPDKSGLPSDRFSAERTGGSVSTLTIQRTQQEDSAVYLCASSVAAGVSYEQYFGPGTRLTVT.

This sequence joins TRBV29-1 and TRBJ2-6; TRBD1 matches at 7 bases. V lost 5 bases, J lost 0 bases, and 1 base stayed unmatched. The germline CDR1 and CDR2 sequences are SQVTM and ANQGSEA. The CDR3 spans 14 residues. CDR3 in DNA: TGCAGCGTTACAGGGGACTCTGGGGCCAACGTCCTGACTTTC. Protein product: CSVTGDSGANVLTF.

In its sample, this clone was seen a few times. CDR3 loop: CASSERTSGVPRTDTQYF. CDR3 DNA sequence: TGCGCCAGCAGCGAGAGGACTAGCGGGGTCCCCCGCACAGATACGCAGTATTTT. The rearrangement joins TRBV5-1 to TRBJ2-3; 12 bases are shared with TRBD2. Germline assignment: CDR1 SGHRS and CDR2 YFSETQ. Losses at the gene ends were 4 bases for V and 1 base for J; bases not matched to a gene: 10. The CDR3 length is 18 residues.

This chain links TRBV20-1 with TRBJ1-2; D uncertain. The CDR3 length is 13 residues. CDR1 and CDR2 from the germline V gene are DFQATT and SNEGSKA (reference sequence). Trimming cost V 3 bases and J 3 bases, with 11 bases left between them. This chain's CDR3 is CSASGQADYGYTF. The CDR3 bases are TGCAGTGCTAGTGGGCAGGCCGACTATGGCTACACCTTC.

This clone came up once. CDR3 bases: TGTGCCAGCAGTTTAGGGACAGAAAGCTACGAGCAGTACTTC. This gives the protein CASSLGTESYEQYF. The genes are TRBV27 and TRBJ2-7; TRBD1 aligns across 7 bases. The V gene's germline CDR1 is MNHEY and CDR2 SMNVEV (reference sequence). Trimming at V came to 2 bases and at J to 3 bases, leaving 4 bases not matched to a gene. The length of the CDR3 is 14 residues.

This sequence joins TRBV30 and TRBJ2-7, with D unresolved. Trimming pared 5 bases from V and 10 bases from J, leaving 18 bases between. Per the germline V gene, CDR1 is GTSNPN and CDR2 is SVGIG (reference sequence). The CDR3 loop spans 12 amino acids. The CDR3 DNA reads TGTGCCTGGGCCCCGTTCCTAAACCTTCAGTACTTC. This codes for CAWAPFLNLQYF.

This sequence joins TRBV30 and TRBJ1-3, with TRBD1 identical over 10 bases. Germline V gene lookup returns CDR1 GTSNPN and CDR2 SVGIG (reference sequence). This CDR3 region has 17 residues. Losses at the gene ends were 0 bases for V and 7 bases for J; bases not matched to a gene: 12. The CDR3 DNA reads TGTGCCTGGAGTGTACGTAGAAGGGACAGGGGAAACAACACCATATATTTT. Translating gives CAWSVRRRDRGNNTIYF.

The chain employs TRBV19 and TRBJ2-2; TRBD2 might be the D (5 bases). The CDR3 contains 15 residues. CDR1 is LNHDA and CDR2 is SQIVND in the germline V gene (reference sequence). V lost 5 bases and J 4 bases, leaving 14 bases between the germline ends. The CDR3 sequence: CASSLLGSFTGELFF. The DNA of the CDR3 is TGTGCCAGTAGTCTTTTAGGGAGTTTCACCGGGGAGCTGTTTTTT.

The rearrangement links TRBV6-5 to TRBJ1-2; maybe TRBD1 (5 bases). Germline lookup yields CDR1 MNHEY and CDR2 SVGAGI. The CDR3 length is 13 residues. V dropped 6 bases and J dropped 4 bases, with 12 bases sitting between them. The CDR3 DNA follows: TGTGCCAGCAGGACCTCCGGGGGCTATGGCTACACCTTC. It is translated as CASRTSGGYGYTF.

The rearrangement links TRBV14 to TRBJ2-7; perhaps TRBD1 as D (6 bases). Deletions cut 4 bases from V and 6 bases from J, with 13 bases between. CDR3 length equals 13 residues. The V gene's germline CDR1 is SGHDN and CDR2 FVKESK. As DNA, the CDR3 is TGTGCCAGCAGCCCGAGGACAGTCGGCGAGCAGTACTTC. It translates to CASSPRTVGEQYF.

This clone occurred once. The V gene is TRBV6-5, the J gene TRBJ1-1; no definite D call. The CDR3 length is 13 residues. Germline assignment: CDR1 MNHEY and CDR2 SVGAGI. V was trimmed by 6 bases and J by 5 bases, leaving 13 bases between them. The CDR3 protein is CASSHPPRTEAFF. CDR3 coding DNA: TGTGCCAGCAGCCACCCCCCCCGGACTGAAGCTTTCTTT.

The V call is TRBV3-1 (or the pseudogene TRBV3-2), the J call TRBJ2-1; 8 bases match TRBD2. Trimming took 4 bases from V and 8 from J; bases not matched to a gene: 13. Germline V gene data show CDR1 as LGHDT and CDR2 as YNNKEL (reference sequence). This CDR3 is built from 16 residues. The CDR3 DNA follows: TGTGCCAGCAGCCGCGGGGGGAGCGGGATAGTCGATGAGCAGTTCTTC. Protein sequence: CASSRGGSGIVDEQFF.

This clone has just one count. This sequence joins TRBV19 and TRBJ1-1; D is unresolved. The germline gives CDR1 LNHDA, CDR2 SQIVND (reference sequence). V gave up 4 bases and J gave up 4 bases, with 10 bases separating them. The CDR3 loop spans 13 amino acids. This chain's CDR3 is CASSSFGSTEAFF. CDR3 bases: TGTGCCAGTAGTAGTTTCGGGTCCACTGAAGCTTTCTTT.

The chain has TRBV10-2 and TRBJ2-1; D unresolved. Trimming cost V 9 bases and J 0 bases, with 9 bases left between them. From germline, CDR1 is WSHSY and CDR2 SAAADI. The CDR3 consists of 13 residues. The CDR3 reads CASSPGSYNEQFF. CDR3 nucleotides: TGCGCCAGTTCTCCGGGCTCCTACAATGAGCAGTTCTTC.

This chain connects TRBV6-5 to TRBJ2-1; TRBD1 matches at 9 bases. In germline, CDR1 is MNHEY, CDR2 SVGAGI. Losses at the gene ends were 3 bases for V and 6 bases for J; bases not matched to a gene: 6. This CDR3 has 15 amino acids. This chain's CDR3 is CASSYPGQGLNEQFF. CDR3 DNA: TGTGCCAGCAGTTATCCGGGACAGGGACTCAATGAGCAGTTCTTC.

Regarding this clone: The junction differs from germline at one of its ends, possibly a read error. The chain uses TRBV5-1 and TRBJ2-3; 7 bases fit TRBD1. The germline CDR1 and CDR2 sequences are SGHRS and YFSETQ. The CDR3 sequence is 14 residues long. DNA for the CDR3: TGCGCCAGCAGGAAACAACAGGGTTCGACAGGGTTGGATTTT. As protein: CASRKQQGSTGLDF.

This chain connects TRBV4-1 to TRBJ2-5, with 7 bases that match TRBD2. The ends lost 1 base at V and 4 bases at J; junction bases unmatched: 18. The CDR3 extends over 19 amino acids. Germline V gene data show CDR1 as MGHRA and CDR2 as YSYEKL. In nucleotides, the CDR3 is TGCGCCAGCAGCCAAGGCGGCACTAGCGTGAATGGACTAGGAGAGACCCAGTACTTC. It codes for CASSQGGTSVNGLGETQYF.

The chain is built from TRBV29-1 and TRBJ2-1, with a possible D match to TRBD1 (6 bases). V was clipped by 5 bases and J by 1 base, with 9 bases between them. CDR1 is SQVTM, CDR2 ANQGSEA, per germline. The CDR3 contains 13 residues. The CDR3 loop is CSVRTVSYNEQFF. The CDR3 DNA sequence: TGCAGCGTTCGGACAGTTTCCTACAATGAGCAGTTCTTC.

V is TRBV6-1 and J is TRBJ1-4; D may be TRBD1 (5 bases). CDR3 length equals 17 residues. Trimming took off 0 bases at V and 6 bases at J, with 17 bases between the two ends. CDR1 MNHNS and CDR2 SASEGT come from the germline V gene. In DNA, the CDR3 is TGTGCCAGCAGTGAAGCGTTAGCTGGGGGGTCCCATGAAAAACTGTTTTTT. Translated, it gives CASSEALAGGSHEKLFF.

This clone appeared once. The chain joins TRBV10-2 to TRBJ2-5; a possible D gene is TRBD1 (5 bases). V lost 4 bases and J lost 5, with 17 bases in between. Germline V gene lookup returns CDR1 WSHSY and CDR2 SAAADI. The CDR3 length is 15 residues. CDR3 sequence (DNA): TGCGCCAGCAGTGTGGGGCAGACCCAGAGGGAGACCCAGTACTTC. Its protein product is CASSVGQTQRETQYF.

This clone was seen once. The V and J genes are TRBV4-1 and TRBJ2-7; 7 bases match TRBD2. Germline lookup yields CDR1 MGHRA and CDR2 YSYEKL. CDR3 length equals 16 residues. V trimming: 0 bases; J trimming: 4 bases; junction bases outside the gene matches: 9. The CDR3 spells CASSQETGGLDYEQYF. The DNA for the CDR3 is TGCGCCAGCAGCCAAGAAACGGGGGGATTGGATTACGAGCAGTACTTC.

J is TRBJ2-3 and V is TRBV7-2, with D perhaps TRBD2 (6 bases). Germline V CDR1 and CDR2: SGHTA, FQGNSA. The CDR3 totals 17 residues. V was cut by 5 bases and J by 6 bases, with 24 bases left in between. The CDR3 DNA follows: TGTGCCAGCAGCACGGTCCTCCGGGCCGTAGCGGAGGATACGCAGTATTTT. Translating gives CASSTVLRAVAEDTQYF.

The chain joins TRBV5-6 to TRBJ2-2, with D maybe TRBD2 (5 bases). The CDR3 is 12 residues long. Trimming removed 4 bases at V and 6 bases at J, with 7 bases between. Germline loops: CDR1 SGHDT, CDR2 YYEEEE. The CDR3 spells CASSGGPGELFF. CDR3 DNA: TGTGCCAGCAGCGGAGGTCCCGGGGAGCTGTTTTTT.

V gene TRBV19 combines with J gene TRBJ1-5, with 8 bases lining up with TRBD1. This CDR3 contains 15 residues. V lost 6 bases and J lost 3; bases outside the gene matches: 7. In germline, CDR1 is LNHDA, CDR2 SQIVND (reference sequence). CDR3 sequence reads: CASSRQGSPNQPQHF. The CDR3 nucleotides read TGTGCCAGTAGCCGACAGGGGAGCCCCAATCAGCCCCAGCATTTT.